The T cell receptor (beta chain) under discussion was sequenced for a study of blood T cells in healthy people across ages. In the study overall: About one barcoded beta molecule per two T cells was the capture yield of template switching.

Findings of the study overall: Long-lived donors exceeded aged donors in naive CD4+ cells and diversity.

With respect to this clonotype: What it binds is unknown.

Germline V gene lookup returns CDR1 MGHDK and CDR2 SYGVNS. This CDR3 has 10 residues. V was cut by 10 bases and J by 9 bases, with 10 bases left in between. A second PCR of 7 to 11 cycles used a sample-barcoded 5' primer and a J-beta primer mix. The template-switch adaptor was a 5' adaptor with 12 random nucleotides. It tagged each cDNA molecule. TCRdb itself ran the 5' RACE reads through MiXCR, one entry per CDR3 protein. The sample contains almost 800,000 distinct CDR3 sequences, about 62% of which appear only once. Isolation recovered at least 6 million PBMCs from every sample. The receptor was isolated from a man younger than 45 in good health. The sequenced material came from blood. The chain links TRBV25-1 to TRBJ2-1; unclear D gene. The CDR3 DNA is TGTGCCACCGTGTCGGGTGAGCAGTTCTTC. Amino acids: CATVSGEQFF.